These T cell receptor beta chains were read from a single sample in a study of T cell responses to AZD1222 COVID-19 vaccine. Measured with immunoSEQ multiplex PCR; TCRdb has only the in-frame clones, and not every one. The repertoire includes over 100,000 clones, approximately 91% of them detected once, and 6.3% sits in the top ten. Sequencing used peripheral blood, obtained on day 0 of AZD1222 vaccination. The receptors here all came from an adult in good health. Both conserved end residues are part of each CDR3. The D gene is left open where the match is weak. Where a row states a size, it is once, few, many or the class of an expanded clone; other rows omit it.

J: TRBJ2-2
V: TRBV6-4
size: NA
D: NA
CDR3: CASSDKDRPNTGELFF
DNA: TGTGCCAGCAGTGACAAAGACAGGCCTAACACCGGGGAGCTGTTTTTT

J: TRBJ1-2
V: TRBV7-9
size: NA
D: NA
CDR3: CASSLADRLTNYGYTF
DNA: TGTGCCAGCAGCTTAGCTGATAGATTAACCAACTATGGCTACACCTTC

J: TRBJ1-6
V: TRBV4-3
size: once
D: NA
CDR3: CASSQEVSRGRSIPLHF
DNA: TGCGCCAGCAGCCAAGAGGTATCACGGGGTAGATCCATCCCCCTCCACTTT

J: TRBJ2-1
V: TRBV5-1
size: NA
D: TRBD1
CDR3: CASSSGTVNSYNEQFF
DNA: TGCGCCAGCAGCTCCGGGACAGTAAATTCCTACAATGAGCAGTTCTTC

J: TRBJ1-2
V: TRBV7-8
size: NA
D: NA
CDR3: CASSLPTGQEGYTF
DNA: TGTGCCAGCAGCTTACCTACAGGGCAGGAAGGCTACACCTTC

J: TRBJ2-7
V: TRBV3-1/TRBV3-2
size: NA
D: TRBD2
CDR3: CASRTQAGGVYEQYF
DNA: TGTGCCAGCAGGACGCAGGCGGGGGGCGTCTACGAGCAGTACTTC

J: TRBJ2-1
V: TRBV7-2
size: once
D: TRBD2
CDR3: CASSLAIGTSTEQFF
DNA: TGTGCCAGCAGCTTAGCTATCGGGACTAGCACTGAGCAGTTCTTC

J: TRBJ1-4
V: TRBV6-5
size: once
D: NA
CDR3: CASSHTATNEKLFF
DNA: TGTGCCAGCAGTCACACAGCAACTAATGAAAAACTGTTTTTT

J: TRBJ2-7
V: TRBV30
size: NA
D: TRBD2
CDR3: CAWRSGGVYEQYF
DNA: TGTGCCTGGAGAAGCGGGGGGGTCTACGAGCAGTACTTC

J: TRBJ2-3
V: TRBV6-2/TRBV6-3
size: NA
D: TRBD1
CDR3: CASSNYGTGVGDTQYF
DNA: TGTGCCAGCAGTAACTACGGGACAGGGGTGGGAGATACGCAGTATTTT

J: TRBJ1-1
V: TRBV5-1
size: NA
D: NA
CDR3: CASTPGEAMNTEAFF
DNA: TGCGCCAGCACCCCAGGGGAGGCCATGAACACTGAAGCTTTCTTT

J: TRBJ2-5
V: TRBV5-1
size: NA
D: NA
CDR3: CASSLGQETQYF
DNA: TGCGCCAGCAGCTTGGGCCAAGAGACCCAGTACTTC

J: TRBJ2-3
V: TRBV6-1
size: once
D: TRBD2
CDR3: CASSVLEGMGLSADTQYF
DNA: TGTGCCAGCAGTGTTTTGGAAGGAATGGGACTAAGCGCAGATACGCAGTATTTT

J: TRBJ1-5
V: TRBV19
size: NA
D: NA
CDR3: CASSISWGRQPQHF
DNA: TGTGCCAGTAGTATAAGTTGGGGTCGGCAGCCCCAGCATTTT

J: TRBJ1-1
V: TRBV5-6
size: NA
D: TRBD1
CDR3: CASSFRQGAANTEAFF
DNA: TGTGCCAGCAGCTTTCGGCAGGGGGCCGCGAACACTGAAGCTTTCTTT

J: TRBJ1-6
V: TRBV2
size: once
D: TRBD1
CDR3: CASRQGFNSPLHF
DNA: TGTGCCAGCCGACAGGGTTTTAATTCACCCCTCCACTTT

J: TRBJ1-4
V: TRBV19
size: NA
D: NA
CDR3: CASSSPAGISEKLFF
DNA: TGTGCCAGTAGTTCCCCGGCAGGGATCAGTGAAAAACTGTTTTTT